The TCR beta chain under discussion was sequenced for a study of blood T cell repertoires in COVID-19. The wider study: The origin of the acute and convalescent COVID-19 samples was the United States, Italy and Spain. From T cells, B-cell-depleted T cells, or PBMCs came the material, which was cDNA or gDNA.

The germline V gene has CDR1 LNHDA and CDR2 SQIVND (reference sequence). This CDR3 contains 14 residues. The trim removed 5 bases at V and 1 base at J, leaving 1 base unmatched. In the original workflow: Reference gene primer amplification in the assay estimated nucleated cell counts. TCRdb's table, derived via immunoSEQ multiplex PCR, lists solely in-frame clones and lacks some. That table supplies the V and J calls and clone size; D and trimming were determined from the DNA. The sample lists nearly 55,000 clones, 65% to 85% occurring once. This receptor was identified in a human donor with active or convalescent COVID-19. The donor label of this sample is uncertain. The material sequenced was peripheral blood. J is TRBJ2-1 and V is TRBV19; 8 bases fit TRBD2. CDR3 sequence: CASSQRESYNEQFF. Written as DNA, the CDR3 is TGTGCCAGTAGTCAGCGGGAGTCCTACAATGAGCAGTTCTTC. The complete variable domain, with remaining parts taken from reference TRBV19 and TRBJ2-1, reads DGGITQSPKYLFRKEGQNVTLSCEQNLNHDAMYWYRQDPGQGLRLIYYSQIVNDFQKGDIAEGYSVSREKKESFPLTVTSAQKNPTAFYLCASSQRESYNEQFFGPGTRLTVL.